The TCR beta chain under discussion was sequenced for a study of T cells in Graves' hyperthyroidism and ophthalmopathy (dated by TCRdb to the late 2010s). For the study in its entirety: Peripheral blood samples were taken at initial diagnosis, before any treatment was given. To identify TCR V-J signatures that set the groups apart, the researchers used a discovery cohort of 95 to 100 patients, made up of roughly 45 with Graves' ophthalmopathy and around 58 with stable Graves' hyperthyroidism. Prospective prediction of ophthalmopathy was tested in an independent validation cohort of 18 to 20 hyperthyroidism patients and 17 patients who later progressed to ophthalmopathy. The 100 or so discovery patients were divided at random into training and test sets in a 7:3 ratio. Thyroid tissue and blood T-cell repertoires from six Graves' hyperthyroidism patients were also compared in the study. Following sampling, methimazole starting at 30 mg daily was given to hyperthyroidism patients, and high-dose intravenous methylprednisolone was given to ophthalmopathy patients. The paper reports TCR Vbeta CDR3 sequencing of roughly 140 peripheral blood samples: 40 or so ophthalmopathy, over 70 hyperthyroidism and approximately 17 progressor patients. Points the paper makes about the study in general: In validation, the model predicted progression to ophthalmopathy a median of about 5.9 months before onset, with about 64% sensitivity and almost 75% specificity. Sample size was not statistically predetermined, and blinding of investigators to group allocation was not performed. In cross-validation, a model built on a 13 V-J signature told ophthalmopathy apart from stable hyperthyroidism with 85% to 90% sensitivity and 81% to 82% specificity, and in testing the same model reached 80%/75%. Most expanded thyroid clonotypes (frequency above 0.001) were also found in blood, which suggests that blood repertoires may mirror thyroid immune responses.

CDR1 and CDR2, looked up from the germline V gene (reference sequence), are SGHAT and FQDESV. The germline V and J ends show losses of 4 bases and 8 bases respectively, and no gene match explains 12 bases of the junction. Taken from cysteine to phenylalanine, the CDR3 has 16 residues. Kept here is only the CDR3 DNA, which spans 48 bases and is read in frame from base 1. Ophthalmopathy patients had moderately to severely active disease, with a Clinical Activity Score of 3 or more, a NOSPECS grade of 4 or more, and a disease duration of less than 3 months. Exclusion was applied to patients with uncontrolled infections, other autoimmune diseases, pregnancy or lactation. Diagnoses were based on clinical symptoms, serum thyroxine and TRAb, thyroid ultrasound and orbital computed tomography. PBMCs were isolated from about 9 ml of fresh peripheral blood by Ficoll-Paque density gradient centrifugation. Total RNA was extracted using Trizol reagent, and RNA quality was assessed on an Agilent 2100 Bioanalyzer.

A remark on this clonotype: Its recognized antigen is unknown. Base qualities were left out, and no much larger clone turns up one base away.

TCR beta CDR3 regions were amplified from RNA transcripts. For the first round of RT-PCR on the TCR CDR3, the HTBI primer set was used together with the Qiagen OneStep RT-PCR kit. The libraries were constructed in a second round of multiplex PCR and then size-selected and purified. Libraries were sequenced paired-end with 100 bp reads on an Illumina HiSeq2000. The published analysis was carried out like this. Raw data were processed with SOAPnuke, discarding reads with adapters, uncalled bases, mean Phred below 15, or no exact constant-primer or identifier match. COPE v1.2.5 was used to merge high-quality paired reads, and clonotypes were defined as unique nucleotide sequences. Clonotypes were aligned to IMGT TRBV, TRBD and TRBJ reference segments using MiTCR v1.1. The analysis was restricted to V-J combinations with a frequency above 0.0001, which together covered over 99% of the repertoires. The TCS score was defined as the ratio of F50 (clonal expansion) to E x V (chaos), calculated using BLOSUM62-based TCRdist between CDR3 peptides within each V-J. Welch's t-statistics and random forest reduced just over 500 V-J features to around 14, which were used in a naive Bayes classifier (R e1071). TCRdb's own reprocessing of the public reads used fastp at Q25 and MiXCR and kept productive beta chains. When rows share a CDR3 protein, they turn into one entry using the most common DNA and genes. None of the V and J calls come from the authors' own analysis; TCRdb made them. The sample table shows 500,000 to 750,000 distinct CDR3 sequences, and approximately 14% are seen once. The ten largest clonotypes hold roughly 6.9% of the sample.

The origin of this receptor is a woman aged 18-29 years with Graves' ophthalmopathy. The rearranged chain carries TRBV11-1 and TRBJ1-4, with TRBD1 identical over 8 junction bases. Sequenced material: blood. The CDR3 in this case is CASSSGQGWKWEKLFF. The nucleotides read TGTGCCAGCAGCTCCGGACAGGGCTGGAAGTGGGAAAAACTGTTTTTT.